Listed below are T cell receptor beta chains from one sample, sequenced in a study of blood T cell repertoires in COVID-19. The assay was immunoSEQ multiplex PCR, and TCRdb's table has in-frame clones only and misses some. The sample holds around 110,000 clones, roughly 90% seen once. The sequenced sample consisted of peripheral blood. The source is a middle-aged man with active or convalescent COVID-19. Both conserved end residues are part of each CDR3. D genes are given only for firm matches.

D gene: TRBD1
J gene: TRBJ2-3
V gene: TRBV18
CDR3 DNA: TGTGCCAGCTCGCCCGGGACAGGGAACACAGATACGCAGTATTTT
CDR3 protein: CASSPGTGNTDTQYF

D gene: TRBD1
J gene: TRBJ2-7
V gene: TRBV24-1
CDR3 DNA: TGTGCCACCAGTGAGCCGGGACAGGGGCCCATAAGGTACTTC
CDR3 protein: CATSEPGQGPIRYF

D gene: TRBD2
J gene: TRBJ2-2
V gene: TRBV6-6
CDR3 DNA: TGTGCCAGCACGGGACTAGCGGGAGGTCCCGGGGAGCTGTTTTTT
CDR3 protein: CASTGLAGGPGELFF

D gene: TRBD1
J gene: TRBJ2-6
V gene: TRBV28
CDR3 DNA: TGTGCCAGCAGTTTATGGTGGACAGGTCAAGCTGGGGCCAACGTCCTGACTTTC
CDR3 protein: CASSLWWTGQAGANVLTF

D gene: NA
J gene: TRBJ2-5
V gene: TRBV4-3
CDR3 DNA: TGCGCCAGCAGCCACAACAGGGGGGGCAAAGAGACCCAGTACTTC
CDR3 protein: CASSHNRGGKETQYF

D gene: TRBD1
J gene: TRBJ2-1
V gene: TRBV9
CDR3 DNA: TGTGCCAGCAGCCCTGGACAGGGGGGATACAATGAGCAGTTCTTC
CDR3 protein: CASSPGQGGYNEQFF

D gene: TRBD2
J gene: TRBJ2-7
V gene: TRBV6-5
CDR3 DNA: TGTGCCAGCAGTTCATCGGCGGGAGATGTGTACGAGCAGTACTTC
CDR3 protein: CASSSSAGDVYEQYF

D gene: NA
J gene: TRBJ2-5
V gene: TRBV29-1
CDR3 DNA: TGCAGCGTTGGGGCCCTCTTCGAGACCCAGTACTTC
CDR3 protein: CSVGALFETQYF

D gene: NA
J gene: TRBJ1-3
V gene: TRBV18
CDR3 DNA: TGTGCCAGCTCACCACCTTCGGGAAACACCATATATTTT
CDR3 protein: CASSPPSGNTIYF

D gene: TRBD2
J gene: TRBJ2-1
V gene: TRBV20-1
CDR3 DNA: TGCAGTGCTAGTTCTGCTAGCGGGAAATACAATGAGCAGTTCTTC
CDR3 protein: CSASSASGKYNEQFF